This TCR beta chain was observed in a study of OX40 agonist ivuxolimab in advanced cancers. On the study more broadly: Ivuxolimab is a fully human IgG2 antibody that activates OX40 (CD134).

Produced via immunoSEQ multiplex PCR; TCRdb's table is partial and in-frame only. The repertoire holds roughly 45,000 clones, with approximately 83% as singletons. The material sequenced was CD4+ or CD8+ T cells sorted from blood, taken in a trial of the OX40 agonist ivuxolimab. The sequence was obtained from an adult with an advanced solid tumor such as melanoma, head and neck, liver or kidney cancer.

This chain's CDR3 is CASRRWGNEQFF. In DNA, the CDR3 is TGCGCCAGCAGACGGTGGGGAAATGAGCAGTTCTTC. The chain uses TRBV23-1 and TRBJ2-1; D unresolved. TRBV23-1 is labeled an ORF, and its function is uncertain. This CDR3 spans 12 amino acids. The germline V and J ends were trimmed by 6 bases and 7 bases, with 10 bases remaining between them.